The 2 T cell receptor beta chains listed next were all sequenced from one sample in a study of radiotherapy plus CTLA-4 blockade in lung cancer. Some clones are missing from TCRdb's copy, which holds only in-frame ones; the method was immunoSEQ multiplex PCR. The sample lists roughly 85,000 clones; around nine tenths were seen once. The sequenced sample was peripheral blood, obtained from a patient treated with radiotherapy plus ipilimumab. The receptors originated from a human donor with non-small cell lung cancer that progressed on radiotherapy plus ipilimumab.

The chain uses TRBV6-1 and TRBJ2-2; 7 nucleotides match TRBD1. The CDR3 contains 14 residues. Losses at the gene ends were 6 bases for V and 4 bases for J; bases not matched to a gene: 5. Per the germline V gene, CDR1 is MNHNS and CDR2 is SASEGT. The CDR3 reads CASSPGQFTGELFF. The CDR3 DNA follows: TGTGCCAGCAGCCCGGGACAGTTCACCGGGGAGCTGTTTTTT.

The chain carries TRBV2 and TRBJ1-5; a weak D match, TRBD1 (6 bases). Trimming pared 4 bases from V and 0 bases from J, leaving 10 bases between. The CDR3 runs 15 residues. The germline CDR1 and CDR2 sequences are SNHLY and FYNNEI. The CDR3 protein is CASSGSTGSNQPQHF. The CDR3 DNA reads as TGTGCCAGCAGTGGCTCGACAGGTAGCAATCAGCCCCAGCATTTT.